A single count supports the clone carrying this T cell receptor beta chain. This entry is derived from a study of blood T cell repertoires in COVID-19. Study-level background: Samples taken during acute and convalescent COVID-19 were collected in the United States, Italy and Spain. PBMCs, B-cell-depleted T cells, or T cells were the source of the cDNA or gDNA that made up the material.

Authors' analysis steps: Reference gene primer amplification gave nucleated cell count estimates. Repertoires were generated with immunoSEQ multiplex PCR, while TCRdb's copy carries only in-frame clones and drops some. V and J calls plus clone size are reproduced from that table; the DNA served to infer D and trimming. The sample has about 170,000 clones; 86% are singletons. Germline V CDR1 and CDR2: LNHNV, YYDKDF (reference sequence). V lost 2 bases and J lost 3, with 14 bases in between. The CDR3 runs 16 residues. This TCR derives from a man between 50 and 59 years old with active or convalescent COVID-19. The chain employs TRBV15 and TRBJ1-3, with D unclear. Sequencing was performed on peripheral blood. The CDR3 DNA is TGTGCCACCAGCAGACCCACTCCGAGGAGTGGAAACACCATATATTTT. Translating gives CATSRPTPRSGNTIYF.